This T cell receptor beta chain derives from a study of PD-L1 blockade in urothelial cancer. Study as a whole: When blood samples were assessed, the median T cell count was around 140,000. Study findings and constraints: Prediction of better survival came from below-median pretreatment blood TCR clonality.

Time point noted: peripheral blood 6 weeks after treatment start. CDR1 and CDR2 (germline): SGHNT, YYREEE (reference sequence). CDR3 size: 15 residues. V dropped 0 bases and J dropped 1; count of bases not matched to a gene: 3. Repertoires were generated with immunoSEQ multiplex PCR, while TCRdb's copy carries only in-frame clones and drops some. The sample holds 20,000 to 25,000 clones, approximately 89% seen once. Remarks on this clone: Its antigen is not known.

This sample comprised PBMCs, obtained around atezolizumab (anti-PD-L1) treatment. The TCR originated in a woman in her sixties with urothelial cancer. The chain uses TRBV5-4 and TRBJ2-5, with 7 bases aligning to TRBD1. The CDR3 DNA is TGTGCCAGCAGCTTGGCCCAGGGGGTCCAAGAGACCCAGTACTTC. This codes for CASSLAQGVQETQYF.